The 14 T cell receptor beta chains listed next were all sequenced from one sample in a study of blood T cells in healthy people across ages. Through a sample-barcoded 5' primer and a J-beta primer mix, a second PCR was run for about 6 to 12 cycles. TCRdb reanalysed the 5' RACE reads using MiXCR and keeps one entry per CDR3 protein. Among approximately 680,000 distinct CDR3 sequences listed, roughly 32% were seen once. Sequences were obtained from blood. The receptors were gathered from a woman of 80 years or more in good health.

Only one count was recorded for this clonotype. V is TRBV30 and J is TRBJ1-1, with 8 bases lining up with TRBD1. The V gene's germline CDR1 is GTSNPN and CDR2 SVGIG (reference sequence). V gave up 3 bases and J gave up 6 bases; unmatched junction bases: 9. The CDR3 has 14 residues. CDR3 in amino acids: CAWSVGQGWSEAFF. Here the CDR3 DNA reads TGTGCCTGGAGCGTCGGACAGGGATGGTCTGAAGCTTTCTTT.

This clonotype was seen more than once but under ten times. The chain combines TRBV18 with TRBJ2-7, with D possibly being TRBD1 (5 bases). V was shortened by 3 bases and J by 5 bases, with 11 bases between the two germline ends. The CDR3 extends over 13 amino acids. CDR1 is KGHSH, CDR2 LQKENI, per germline. CDR3 in amino acids: CASSPRQNHEQYF. CDR3 DNA sequence: TGTGCCAGCTCACCGAGACAGAACCACGAGCAGTACTTC.

V and J are TRBV12-3 or TRBV12-4 and TRBJ2-2; possibly TRBD1 for D (5 bases). CDR3 length: 15 amino acids. V lost 5 bases and J lost 1, with 11 bases in between. CDR3 amino acids: CASSIRQLNTGELFF. The CDR3 DNA is TGTGCCAGCAGTATAAGACAGCTGAACACCGGGGAGCTGTTTTTT.

The J gene is TRBJ2-3, the V gene TRBV7-2; D tentatively fits TRBD1 or TRBD2 (5 bases each). The V gene lost 1 base and the J gene lost 0 bases, with 14 bases spanning the gap. Looked up from germline, CDR1 is SGHTA and CDR2 is FQGNSA. The CDR3 has 17 residues. The CDR3 region is CASSLGWAGTSTDTQYF. In nucleotides, the CDR3 is TGTGCCAGCAGCTTAGGTTGGGCAGGGACCAGCACAGATACGCAGTATTTT.

This clonotype has ten or more counts. This chain links TRBV20-1 with TRBJ1-5; D gene unclear. Trimming pared 5 bases from V and 5 bases from J, leaving 16 bases between. The length of the CDR3 is 14 residues. Germline V gene lookup returns CDR1 DFQATT and CDR2 SNEGSKA (reference sequence). CDR3 sequence (DNA): TGCAGTGCTGCCAGGTTTACCGATTATCAGCCCCAGCATTTT. As protein: CSAARFTDYQPQHF.

At least ten counts were recorded for this clonotype. This rearrangement joins TRBV20-1 to TRBJ1-2; no definite D call. The germline gives CDR1 DFQATT, CDR2 SNEGSKA (reference sequence). The CDR3 spans 11 residues. Trimming removed 0 bases at V and 4 bases at J, with 3 bases between. The DNA of the CDR3 is TGCAGTGCTAGAGACATCTATGGCTACACCTTC. Its protein is CSARDIYGYTF.

This clonotype was found a few times. V is TRBV7-2 and J is TRBJ1-1, with a tentative D call TRBD1 (5 bases). V lost 6 bases, J lost 3 bases, and 14 bases lay in between. Germline CDR1 SGHTA, CDR2 FQGNSA. The CDR3 loop spans 14 amino acids. Here the CDR3 DNA reads TGTGCCAGCAGTTCCCGGGGGTTTTACACTGAAGCTTTCTTT. It specifies CASSSRGFYTEAFF.

This clonotype was observed a few times. Given a much more abundant clone one base away, this may be a read error. The chain links TRBV7-3 to TRBJ2-1; 10 bases align to TRBD2. This CDR3 is built from 14 residues. Germline CDR1 and CDR2: SGHTA and FQGTGA. J was trimmed by 10 bases and V by 6 bases; bases with no gene match: 9. This CDR3 is CASSRAGGLGEQFF. CDR3 in DNA: TGTGCCAGCAGTCGAGCGGGGGGGCTAGGAGAGCAGTTCTTC.

This clonotype was seen more than once but under ten times. The chain uses TRBV6-2 or TRBV6-3 and TRBJ2-7; weak D call: TRBD2 (6 bases). Gene TRBJ2-5 matches the end of the DNA better, so the J call may be wrong. CDR3 size: 14 residues. From germline, CDR1 is MNHEY and CDR2 SVGEGT. The CDR3 nucleotides read TGTGCCAGCAGCCCGACAAGGGCGGGGGAGACCCAGTACTTC. Protein product: CASSPTRAGETQYF.

In this sample, this clonotype turned up a few times. The gene calls are TRBV28 and TRBJ2-2; no definite D call. Germline CDR1 is MDHEN and CDR2 is SYDVKM. Trimming stripped 4 bases from V and 3 bases from J, with 3 bases between. CDR3 length: 12 residues. CDR3 loop: CASSSYTGELFF. CDR3 coding DNA: TGTGCCAGCAGTTCCTACACCGGGGAGCTGTTTTTT.

This clonotype showed up many times. The chain links TRBV6-2 or TRBV6-3 to TRBJ2-1; 9 positions match TRBD2. Germline-derived CDR1 and CDR2 are MNHEY and SVGEGT. J lost 12 bases, V lost 5 bases, and 11 bases had no gene match. The CDR3 has 14 amino acids. The CDR3 protein is CASSQTSGVTVQFF. The CDR3 nucleotides are TGTGCCAGCAGTCAGACTAGCGGTGTTACAGTGCAGTTCTTC.

Written as DNA, the CDR3 is TGTGCCACCAGTGATTGGGACAGCTCCTACGAGCAGTACTTC. It encodes CATSDWDSSYEQYF. The V call is TRBV24-1, the J call TRBJ2-7; 7 nucleotides line up with TRBD1. Trimming removed 2 bases from V and 0 bases from J; junction bases left unmatched: 0. The CDR3 contains 14 residues. Germline CDR1 is KGHDR and CDR2 is SFDVKD.

At least ten counts were recorded for this clonotype. With a much larger clone just one base away, this may be a read error. V usage is TRBV29-1 and J usage is TRBJ2-1; D is ambiguous. CDR3 length: 13 amino acids. Trimming took 1 base from V and 9 from J, leaving 13 bases between them. Per the germline V gene, CDR1 is SQVTM and CDR2 is ANQGSEA. DNA for the CDR3: TGCAGCGTTGAAGGACCTCGAAGCGCTGAGCAGTTCTTC. It translates to CSVEGPRSAEQFF.

The chain is built from TRBV11-3 and TRBJ2-1; D possibly corresponds to TRBD2 (5 bases). In germline, CDR1 is SGHNT, CDR2 YENEEA. The CDR3 contains 18 residues. Trimming left V 3 bases short and J 9 bases short, with 27 bases between. Written as DNA, the CDR3 is TGTGCCAGCAGCTTCCCCAAAGCTGGAGGTAGAAGAAAAGGTGAGCAGTTCTTC. Amino acid sequence: CASSFPKAGGRRKGEQFF.